Listed here are 31 T cell receptor beta chains from one sample, sequenced in a study of blood T cell repertoires in COVID-19 (dated by TCRdb to 2018 to 2020). Library method: the immunoSEQ multiplex PCR assay. TCRdb took this table from immuneACCESS and kept in-frame rearrangements with V and J called. Such tables lack part of the clones; where checked against another copy, unresolved V genes explain under half of the gap, and the rest is unexplained. The sample profile shows approximately 270,000 clones; around 88% of them were found once. Jointly, the top ten make up roughly 6% of the sample. Sequencing input: peripheral blood. The receptor source for this set is a young woman with COVID-19, enrolled during active disease.

The CDR3 loop reads CASSIHRDLHTEAFF. The CDR3, as DNA: TGTGCCAGCAGCATCCACAGGGATTTGCACACTGAAGCTTTCTTT. V and J are TRBV7-9 and TRBJ1-1, with a tentative D call TRBD1 (6 bases). Trimming left V 5 bases short and J 3 bases short, with 16 bases between. Germline-derived CDR1 and CDR2 are SEHNR and FQNEAQ (reference sequence). The CDR3 extends over 15 amino acids. Full variable domain (missing parts from reference TRBV7-9 and TRBJ1-1): DTGVSQNPRHKITKRGQNVTFRCDPISEHNRLYWYRQTLGQGPEFLTYFQNEAQLEKSRLLSDRFSAERPKGSFSTLEIQRTEQGDSAMYLCASSIHRDLHTEAFFGQGTRLTVV.

The chain has TRBV4-3 and TRBJ2-1, with 7 bases fitting TRBD2. V was clipped by 0 bases and J by 1 base; unmatched bases: 9. CDR1 LGHNA and CDR2 YSLEER come from the germline V gene. The CDR3 consists of 18 residues. The CDR3 DNA reads as TGCGCCAGCAGCCAAGATGGGGAGTCGGGGGGATCCTACAATGAGCAGTTCTTC. Its translation: CASSQDGESGGSYNEQFF.

The V call is TRBV27, the J call TRBJ2-1, with D maybe TRBD2 (5 bases). This CDR3 region has 13 residues. V dropped 2 bases and J dropped 8 bases, with 10 bases sitting between them. CDR1 is MNHEY and CDR2 is SMNVEV in the germline V gene (reference sequence). CDR3 sequence: CASSLRRADEQFF. The CDR3 nucleotides are TGTGCCAGCAGTTTAAGGCGGGCCGATGAGCAGTTCTTC.

The chain is built from TRBV29-1 and TRBJ1-2; 9 bases map to TRBD1. After removal of 6 bases from V and 8 bases from J, the junction contained 4 bases not matched to a gene. Germline assignment: CDR1 SQVTM and CDR2 ANQGSEA. This CDR3 is built from 11 residues. CDR3 region: CSVGTGFGYTF. The CDR3 bases are TGCAGCGTGGGGACAGGGTTCGGCTACACCTTC.

This sequence joins TRBV7-9 and TRBJ2-2; 10 bases match TRBD2. V was clipped by 7 bases and J by 7 bases; unmatched bases: 12. Germline V lookup: CDR1 SEHNR, CDR2 FQNEAQ (reference sequence). This CDR3 has 16 residues. This CDR3 reads CASILSGGPINGELFF. As DNA, the CDR3 is TGTGCCAGCATCCTTAGCGGGGGGCCGATTAACGGGGAGCTGTTTTTT.

The chain is built from TRBV5-3 and TRBJ2-7, with D tentatively TRBD1 (6 bases). TRBV5-3 is placed among ORFs of uncertain function. The V gene lost 4 bases and the J gene lost 3 bases, with 20 bases spanning the gap. The CDR3 runs 16 residues. CDR3 sequence: CARSGARDTENYEQYF. CDR3 nucleotides: TGTGCCAGAAGCGGGGCCAGGGACACCGAAAACTACGAGCAGTACTTC.

This chain connects TRBV4-3 to TRBJ2-7; perhaps TRBD1 as D (7 bases). V lost 1 base to trimming and J lost 4 bases, with 14 bases between them. Germline V CDR1 and CDR2: LGHNA, YSLEER. There are 15 residues in the CDR3. CDR3 loop: CASSQASRGVYEQYF. DNA of the CDR3: TGCGCCAGCAGCCAAGCTAGCAGGGGGGTATACGAGCAGTACTTC.

This chain connects TRBV30 to TRBJ2-2; D might be TRBD2 (6 bases). Trimming stripped 0 bases from V and 7 bases from J, with 15 bases between. CDR3 length: 15 residues. In germline, CDR1 is GTSNPN, CDR2 SVGIG (reference sequence). The CDR3 spells CAWSVSGRRSGELFF. Here the CDR3 DNA reads TGTGCCTGGAGTGTATCAGGGAGGCGTAGCGGGGAGCTGTTTTTT.

The V call is TRBV4-3, the J call TRBJ2-1, with 10 positions matching TRBD2. With 4 bases clipped from V and 3 bases from J, the junction kept 15 bases outside the gene matches. Germline-derived CDR1 and CDR2 are LGHNA and YSLEER. The CDR3 loop spans 19 amino acids. DNA of the CDR3: TGCGCCAGCAGCCCGACTAGCGGGCGGCTTTGGCTCTACTACAATGAGCAGTTCTTC. Translated, it gives CASSPTSGRLWLYYNEQFF.

This rearrangement joins TRBV27 to TRBJ2-5, with D perhaps matching TRBD1 (5 bases). V lost 2 bases, J lost 2 bases, and 18 bases lay in between. CDR3 length: 17 residues. The V gene's germline CDR1 is MNHEY and CDR2 SMNVEV (reference sequence). The CDR3 protein is CASSLGSGPPGQETQYF. The DNA for the CDR3 is TGTGCCAGCAGTTTAGGATCAGGGCCACCTGGTCAAGAGACCCAGTACTTC.

The chain carries TRBV18 and TRBJ2-3; possibly TRBD1 for D (5 bases). The CDR3 length is 15 residues. CDR1 is KGHSH, CDR2 LQKENI, per germline. Deletions cut 0 bases from V and 3 bases from J, with 10 bases between. CDR3 sequence reads: CASSPPAGPTDTQYF. CDR3 nucleotides: TGTGCCAGCTCACCACCGGCAGGGCCAACAGATACGCAGTATTTT. The entire variable domain, with the rest obtained from reference TRBV18 and TRBJ2-3, is as follows: NAGVMQNPRHLVRRRGQEARLRCSPMKGHSHVYWYRQLPEEGLKFMVYLQKENIIDESGMPKERFSAEFPKEGPSILRIQQVVRGDSAAYFCASSPPAGPTDTQYFGPGTRLTVL.

The chain recombines TRBV7-6 with TRBJ2-6; D may be TRBD1 (6 bases). The CDR3 length is 13 residues. V dropped 4 bases and J dropped 8 bases, with 9 bases sitting between them. The germline CDR1 and CDR2 sequences are SGHVS and FNYEAQ. CDR3 in DNA: TGTGCCAGCAGCTCGACAGGATCCAACGTCCTGACTTTC. It translates to CASSSTGSNVLTF.

This rearrangement joins TRBV28 to TRBJ2-1, with D perhaps matching TRBD2 (7 bases). Between the trimmed V and J ends, which lost 7 bases and 8 bases, there was a span of 15 bases. The germline CDR1 and CDR2 sequences are MDHEN and SYDVKM. CDR3 length: 13 amino acids. CDR3 DNA sequence: TGTGCCAGCACCCTAGGGGGGAGGGATGAGCAGTTCTTC. This translates into CASTLGGRDEQFF.

The chain employs TRBV7-9 and TRBJ2-7; maybe TRBD1 (5 bases). The CDR3 is made up of 14 amino acids. CDR1 SEHNR and CDR2 FQNEAQ come from the germline V gene (reference sequence). The germline V and J ends were trimmed by 0 bases and 7 bases, with 13 bases remaining between them. CDR3 in amino acids: CASSLASRVEEQYV. The CDR3 nucleotides are TGTGCCAGCAGCTTAGCTTCCAGGGTCGAAGAGCAGTACGTC.

V usage is TRBV4-3 and J usage is TRBJ2-1; a possible D gene is TRBD2 (6 bases). Germline V gene sequence: CDR1 LGHNA, CDR2 YSLEER. The CDR3 loop spans 15 amino acids. Trimming took 0 bases from V and 4 from J, leaving 10 bases between them. As DNA, the CDR3 is TGCGCCAGCAGCCAAGAAGGGACTCCATACAATGAGCAGTTCTTC. This sequence encodes CASSQEGTPYNEQFF.

The rearrangement joins TRBV9 to TRBJ2-1; 7 bases map to TRBD2. V shed 0 bases, J shed 2 bases, and the junction held 5 bases outside the gene matches. The CDR3 is made up of 16 amino acids. The germline V gene encodes CDR1 SGDLS and CDR2 YYNGEE. CDR3 loop: CASSVGTGTTYNEQFF. CDR3 in DNA: TGTGCCAGCAGCGTAGGAACGGGGACTACCTACAATGAGCAGTTCTTC.

The CDR3 sequence is CASSQGPGGFMNTEAFF. CDR3 DNA sequence: TGTGCCAGCAGCCAAGGACCAGGTGGTTTTATGAACACTGAAGCTTTCTTT. The chain uses TRBV14 and TRBJ1-1; D is unclear. The V end was cut by 1 base, the J end by 0 bases, with 15 bases between. CDR1 is SGHDN, CDR2 FVKESK, per germline. The CDR3 contains 17 residues.

A word on this clone: The junction shows a germline mismatch at one end, possibly a read error. The chain carries TRBV4-2 and TRBJ1-5, with TRBD1 as a possible D gene (5 bases). CDR3 length equals 16 residues. Germline CDR1 LGHNA, CDR2 YNFKEQ. Here the CDR3 DNA reads TGTGCCAGTAGCCAAGGTCAGGGTCTCGGCAATCAGCCCCAGCATTTT. This codes for CASSQGQGLGNQPQHF.

This chain uses TRBV28 with TRBJ1-2, with 8 bases aligning to TRBD1. CDR3 size: 14 residues. Trimming took 1 base from V and 8 from J; bases not matched to a gene: 6. Germline V gene lookup returns CDR1 MDHEN and CDR2 SYDVKM. The CDR3 reads CASSLLDRVGGYTF. CDR3 nucleotide sequence: TGTGCCAGCAGTTTATTGGACAGGGTGGGCGGCTACACCTTC.

Comment on this clone: In the same sample, other DNA sequences code for this CDR3. The chain employs TRBV20-1 and TRBJ2-7; a weak D match, TRBD2 (6 bases). In germline, CDR1 is DFQATT, CDR2 SNEGSKA (reference sequence). V dropped 1 base and J dropped 7 bases, with 8 bases sitting between them. CDR3 size: 11 residues. CDR3 in amino acids: CSARAGREQYF. The CDR3 DNA sequence: TGCAGTGCTAGAGCAGGGAGGGAGCAGTACTTC.

The rearrangement links TRBV3-1 (or the pseudogene TRBV3-2) to TRBJ2-2; D might be TRBD2 (5 bases). Trimming took off 0 bases at V and 0 bases at J, with 8 bases between the two ends. The CDR3 loop spans 16 amino acids. Germline V gene lookup returns CDR1 LGHDT and CDR2 YNNKEL (reference sequence). The CDR3, as DNA: TGTGCCAGCAGCCAAGATTCCGGGGCGAACACCGGGGAGCTGTTTTTT. Translation: CASSQDSGANTGELFF.

This clone was picked up one time. This chain links TRBV19 with TRBJ1-5; 7 positions agree with TRBD1. The trim removed 3 bases at V and 7 bases at J, leaving 9 bases unmatched. This CDR3 is 15 amino acids long. The germline V gene has CDR1 LNHDA and CDR2 SQIVND (reference sequence). In nucleotides, the CDR3 is TGTGCCAGTAGTATGGGCAGGGGGATGGAGCAGCCCCAGCATTTT. It codes for CASSMGRGMEQPQHF.

This clone has a single count. The rearrangement uses TRBV5-4 and TRBJ2-3; a weak D match, TRBD2 (5 bases). The CDR3 is made up of 12 amino acids. Germline CDR1 and CDR2: SGHNT and YYREEE (reference sequence). V was clipped by 3 bases and J by 6 bases, with 8 bases between them. Here the CDR3 reads CASSSGEDTQYF. Here the CDR3 DNA reads TGTGCCAGCAGCTCCGGGGAGGATACGCAGTATTTT. Using reference TRBV5-4 and TRBJ2-3 for the parts outside the CDR3, the full variable domain is ETGVTQSPTHLIKTRGQQVTLRCSSQSGHNTVSWYQQALGQGPQFIFQYYREEENGRGNFPPRFSGLQFPNYSSELNVNALELDDSALYLCASSSGEDTQYFGPGTRLTVL.

The chain couples TRBV19 to TRBJ1-2; the D gene is possibly TRBD1 (5 bases). The V end lost 7 bases, the J end lost 7 bases, and 16 bases lay between the germline ends. From germline, CDR1 is LNHDA and CDR2 SQIVND (reference sequence). The CDR3 has 13 residues. The CDR3 reads CASIPEGRSGYTF. CDR3 nucleotide sequence: TGTGCCAGTATACCGGAGGGGAGAAGTGGCTACACCTTC.

To note about this clone: This CDR3 is also generated by other DNA sequences in the sample. The chain carries TRBV18 and TRBJ2-5; D is ambiguous. The V gene lost 6 bases and the J gene lost 0 bases, with 5 bases spanning the gap. Germline V gene sequence: CDR1 KGHSH, CDR2 LQKENI. The CDR3 has 12 amino acids. The CDR3 sequence: CASSPNQETQYF. The CDR3 coding sequence is TGTGCCAGCTCGCCTAACCAAGAGACCCAGTACTTC.

The V call is TRBV5-1, the J call TRBJ2-2; 7 positions agree with TRBD2. This CDR3 has 15 residues. V was clipped by 6 bases and J by 1 base; unmatched bases: 6. Germline lookup yields CDR1 SGHRS and CDR2 YFSETQ. The CDR3 here is CASIVAGVNTGELFF. Here the CDR3 DNA reads TGCGCCAGCATAGTGGCGGGAGTGAACACCGGGGAGCTGTTTTTT.

The chain uses TRBV20-1 and TRBJ2-1, with D unresolved. The CDR3 has 11 amino acids. V was trimmed by 4 bases and J by 9 bases, leaving 10 bases between them. The germline V gene has CDR1 DFQATT and CDR2 SNEGSKA (reference sequence). The CDR3 loop is CSATTPREQFF. CDR3 nucleotide sequence: TGCAGTGCTACTACCCCCCGTGAGCAGTTCTTC.

CDR3 DNA: TGTGCCAGCACCGAAAGACGGACAGAAAATTCACCCCTCCACTTT. Protein sequence: CASTERRTENSPLHF. The J gene is TRBJ1-6, the V gene TRBV11-3; the D gene is possibly TRBD1 (6 bases). Germline assignment: CDR1 SGHNT and CDR2 YENEEA. V was clipped by 7 bases and J by 7 bases, with 17 bases between them. The CDR3 runs 15 residues.

The rearrangement links TRBV11-3 to TRBJ2-3; D gene unclear. This CDR3 has 14 residues. Germline V gene sequence: CDR1 SGHNT, CDR2 YENEEA. The ends were cut back, 5 bases at V and 2 bases at J, with 11 bases in the middle. This CDR3 reads CASSQYRDTDTQYF. CDR3 nucleotide sequence: TGTGCCAGCAGCCAATATCGAGACACAGATACGCAGTATTTT.

The chain recombines TRBV10-3 with TRBJ1-6, with D possibly being TRBD1 (5 bases). V lost 3 bases and J lost 8, with 17 bases in between. In germline, CDR1 is ENHRY, CDR2 SYGVKD. The CDR3 runs to 16 residues. For the CDR3, the DNA is TGTGCCATCAGTGATCAGGGCAGGGCTCCCGATTCACCCCTCCACTTT. It is translated as CAISDQGRAPDSPLHF.

The chain has TRBV11-3 and TRBJ1-5; D remains unclear. The V end was cut by 2 bases, the J end by 7 bases, with 9 bases between. The CDR3 contains 13 residues. CDR1 is SGHNT and CDR2 is YENEEA in the germline V gene. In nucleotides, the CDR3 is TGTGCCAGCAGCTTACGCGAGGGACAGCCCCAGCATTTT. It translates to CASSLREGQPQHF.